Each of the 28 T cell receptor beta chains below was sequenced from the same sample in a study of shared clonotypes between healthy human individuals (dated by TCRdb to the early 2020s). CD8 naive samples consisted of CD45RO-negative cells that were positively selected for CCR7, yielding a CD45RA+CCR7+ population without TemRA cells. The library was generated by the immunoSEQ multiplex PCR assay. TCRdb took over this immuneACCESS table, retaining in-frame rearrangements with V and J assigned. Such tables are incomplete; in checked studies, under half of the missing clones stem from an unresolved V gene, and the remainder is unexplained. The sample table contains around 2,000,000 clones; only one count was recorded for approximately 94% of them. The top ten clones comprise approximately 1.7% of the sample. Sequenced input: naive CD8+ T cells from PBMCs. The cell subset or site label here, explained by the study, means: CD45RA+CCR7+. These receptor sequences come from a man aged 18 to 30 in good health. Some clones in this sample may be carry-over from other donors' samples.

This chain joins TRBV9 and TRBJ2-7, with 10 bases that match TRBD2. There are 15 residues in the CDR3. V lost 4 bases, J lost 2 bases, and 6 bases stayed unmatched. Germline CDR1 reads SGDLS; CDR2 reads YYNGEE. The CDR3 DNA is TGTGCCAGCAGCCTAGCGGGAGAGGGCCCCTACGAGCAGTACTTC. Protein product: CASSLAGEGPYEQYF.

Comment on this clone: The identical CDR3 is also encoded by other nucleotide sequences in the sample. The genes are TRBV9 and TRBJ2-2; TRBD2 agrees at 10 bases. The trim removed 0 bases at V and 4 bases at J, leaving 0 bases unmatched. Per the germline V gene, CDR1 is SGDLS and CDR2 is YYNGEE. The CDR3 is 15 residues long. This CDR3 is CASSVVAGGTGELFF. CDR3 DNA sequence: TGTGCCAGCAGCGTAGTAGCGGGAGGCACCGGGGAGCTGTTTTTT.

The chain has TRBV7-9 and TRBJ1-2, with 7 positions matching TRBD1. Trimming removed 1 base from V and 5 bases from J; junction bases left unmatched: 10. In germline, CDR1 is SEHNR, CDR2 FQNEAQ (reference sequence). The CDR3 loop spans 16 amino acids. The CDR3 sequence: CASSLVLTGSGYGYTF. The CDR3 DNA sequence: TGTGCCAGCAGCTTAGTTTTGACAGGGTCTGGATATGGCTACACCTTC.

The genes are TRBV5-1 and TRBJ2-7, with D perhaps TRBD2 (6 bases). Germline loops: CDR1 SGHRS, CDR2 YFSETQ. Deletions cut 4 bases from V and 0 bases from J, with 8 bases between. The CDR3 has 13 amino acids. The chain's CDR3 is CASSASVSYEQYF. The CDR3 DNA sequence: TGCGCCAGCAGCGCTAGCGTCTCCTACGAGCAGTACTTC.

The chain recombines TRBV13 with TRBJ2-1; TRBD2 is a possible D gene (6 bases). V lost 5 bases, J lost 9 bases, and 17 bases lay in between. Per the germline V gene, CDR1 is PRHDT and CDR2 is FYEKMQ (reference sequence). The length of the CDR3 is 14 residues. This CDR3 is CASSPETGVVEQFF. CDR3 nucleotides: TGTGCCAGCAGCCCCGAGACGGGAGTCGTTGAGCAGTTCTTC. Together with reference TRBV13 and TRBJ2-1, the CDR3 gives the full variable domain: AAGVIQSPRHLIKEKRETATLKCYPIPRHDTVYWYQQGPGQDPQFLISFYEKMQSDKGSIPDRFSAQQFSDYHSELNMSSLELGDSALYFCASSPETGVVEQFFGPGTRLTVL.

The rearrangement uses TRBV7-9 and TRBJ1-1, with unresolved D. The CDR3 spans 15 residues. Looked up from germline, CDR1 is SEHNR and CDR2 is FQNEAQ (reference sequence). Trimming took off 3 bases at V and 5 bases at J, with 16 bases between the two ends. The CDR3 region is CASSLALQVRTEAFF. In DNA form, the CDR3 reads TGTGCCAGCAGCTTGGCCTTGCAGGTTAGGACTGAAGCTTTCTTT.

DNA of the CDR3: TGTGCCAGCAGCCAAGGGACAGAAGGGACGGGAGAGACCCAGTACTTC. It yields the protein CASSQGTEGTGETQYF. This chain joins TRBV14 and TRBJ2-5; tentative D call: TRBD1 (6 bases). CDR3 length equals 16 residues. Germline CDR1 is SGHDN and CDR2 is FVKESK. Trimming removed 1 base from V and 4 bases from J, with 16 bases in between.

The V gene is TRBV10-3, the J gene TRBJ2-2; 11 bases align to TRBD1. CDR3 length: 16 residues. Trimming took 6 bases from V and 4 from J; bases not matched to a gene: 7. Looked up from germline, CDR1 is ENHRY and CDR2 is SYGVKD. CDR3 amino acids: CAIRSGQGALTGELFF. CDR3 DNA sequence: TGTGCCATCAGATCCGGACAGGGGGCGCTCACCGGGGAGCTGTTTTTT.

The chain couples TRBV28 to TRBJ2-3; 7 bases fit TRBD2. Trimming took 6 bases from V and 8 from J; bases not matched to a gene: 8. The CDR3 totals 13 residues. Germline assignment: CDR1 MDHEN and CDR2 SYDVKM. In nucleotides, the CDR3 is TGTGCCAGCAGCAGGGACTACGGGGCTACGCAGTATTTT. Encoded protein: CASSRDYGATQYF.

J is TRBJ2-5 and V is TRBV27; D is tentatively TRBD1 or TRBD2 (5 bases each). The CDR3 contains 17 residues. V was shortened by 5 bases and J by 2 bases, with 21 bases between the two germline ends. CDR1 and CDR2 from the germline V gene are MNHEY and SMNVEV (reference sequence). For the CDR3, the DNA is TGTGCCAGCAGTCCTGGTGGGGGTCCTCGGGGACAAGAGACCCAGTACTTC. Translated: CASSPGGGPRGQETQYF.

The chain links TRBV5-1 to TRBJ2-5; D possibly uses TRBD1 or TRBD2 (5 bases each). The germline V and J ends were trimmed by 1 base and 0 bases, with 10 bases remaining between them. Germline V gene sequence: CDR1 SGHRS, CDR2 YFSETQ. The CDR3 totals 15 residues. The CDR3: CASSLWGINQETQYF. The CDR3 nucleotides are TGCGCCAGCAGCTTGTGGGGGATTAACCAAGAGACCCAGTACTTC.

The V gene is TRBV4-1, the J gene TRBJ2-4; no firm D call. Germline V gene sequence: CDR1 MGHRA, CDR2 YSYEKL. Trimming pared 1 base from V and 0 bases from J, leaving 7 bases between. The CDR3 is made up of 15 amino acids. In DNA, the CDR3 is TGCGCCAGCAGCCAAGGTCAGCTAGCCAAAAACATTCAGTACTTC. Protein product: CASSQGQLAKNIQYF.

The genes are TRBV4-2 and TRBJ2-1, with 10 positions matching TRBD2. This CDR3 contains 16 residues. V lost 3 bases, J lost 5 bases, and 7 bases stayed unmatched. CDR1 is LGHNA, CDR2 YNFKEQ, per germline. The CDR3 region has the DNA TGTGCCAGCAGCCACCCGCTAGCGGGGGCGAACAATGAGCAGTTCTTC. Residues: CASSHPLAGANNEQFF.

The rearrangement links TRBV28 to TRBJ1-1; D not resolved. Germline assignment: CDR1 MDHEN and CDR2 SYDVKM. The V gene lost 6 bases and the J gene lost 0 bases, with 17 bases spanning the gap. The CDR3 has 16 residues. As DNA, the CDR3 is TGTGCCAGCAGCATCGAACCACGGCGAATGAACACTGAAGCTTTCTTT. Translating it yields CASSIEPRRMNTEAFF. The full variable domain, completed using reference TRBV28 and TRBJ1-1, is DVKVTQSSRYLVKRTGEKVFLECVQDMDHENMFWYRQDPGLGLRLIYFSYDVKMKEKGDIPEGYSVSREKKERFSLILESASTNQTSMYLCASSIEPRRMNTEAFFGQGTRLTVV.

The chain has TRBV10-3 and TRBJ2-1; TRBD2 aligns across 16 bases. The CDR3 sequence is 19 residues long. V gave up 3 bases and J gave up 6 bases; unmatched junction bases: 11. From germline, CDR1 is ENHRY and CDR2 SYGVKD. In DNA form, the CDR3 reads TGTGCCATCAGTGATCCGGGACTAGCGGGAGGGCCCCCGTCCAATGAGCAGTTCTTC. This codes for CAISDPGLAGGPPSNEQFF.

The chain couples TRBV6-6 to TRBJ2-7, with TRBD1 as a possible D gene (6 bases). The CDR3 has 14 residues. Germline V lookup: CDR1 MNHNY, CDR2 SVGAGI (reference sequence). V was trimmed by 0 bases and J by 6 bases, leaving 12 bases between them. The CDR3 here is CASSYSGQPLEQYF. CDR3 sequence (DNA): TGTGCCAGCAGTTACTCAGGACAGCCGCTCGAGCAGTACTTC.

The V call is TRBV28, the J call TRBJ2-7; D assignment may be TRBD1 or TRBD2 (6 bases each). The germline CDR1 and CDR2 sequences are MDHEN and SYDVKM. V dropped 8 bases and J dropped 5 bases, with 25 bases sitting between them. This CDR3 comprises 16 residues. DNA of the CDR3: TGTGCCAGCTCAACTCTGGGCAGGGGAGGTTACAACGAGCAGTACTTC. As protein: CASSTLGRGGYNEQYF.

In its sample, this clone was seen a few times. The chain uses TRBV10-3 and TRBJ2-7, with 8 bases aligning to TRBD1. This CDR3 comprises 13 residues. The J segment lost 3 bases and the V segment lost 4 bases, leaving 2 bases of the junction unmatched. Germline V CDR1 and CDR2: ENHRY, SYGVKD. The chain's CDR3 is CAISADRGYEQYF. The CDR3 DNA reads as TGTGCCATCAGTGCAGACAGGGGCTACGAGCAGTACTTC.

The rearrangement uses TRBV19 and TRBJ1-1; a weak D match, TRBD1 (5 bases). CDR1 and CDR2 from the germline V gene are LNHDA and SQIVND (reference sequence). Trimming pared 7 bases from V and 5 bases from J, leaving 17 bases between. The CDR3 runs to 14 residues. The CDR3 spells CASTAPTGVTEAFF. CDR3 coding DNA: TGTGCCAGTACCGCCCCAACGGGGGTTACTGAAGCTTTCTTT.

The V and J genes are TRBV11-1 and TRBJ2-1; the D gene is possibly TRBD2 (7 bases). V lost 1 base and J 3 bases, leaving 10 bases between the germline ends. Germline CDR1 reads SGHAT; CDR2 reads FQDESV (reference sequence). The CDR3 consists of 15 residues. CDR3 in amino acids: CASSLGGGGYNEQFF. The CDR3 nucleotides read TGTGCCAGCAGCTTAGGGGGGGGCGGCTACAATGAGCAGTTCTTC.

The V gene is TRBV2, the J gene TRBJ2-7; D call uncertain. Trimming removed 7 bases at V and 8 bases at J, with 18 bases between. Germline CDR1 is SNHLY and CDR2 is FYNNEI. The CDR3 contains 13 residues. Written as DNA, the CDR3 is TGTGCCAGCAATGGGCTAGGAAAGGTGAAGCAGTACTTC. This encodes CASNGLGKVKQYF.

The chain uses TRBV21-1 and TRBJ1-2; the DNA was not used to check the table's D call, TRBD1. TRBV21-1 is a pseudogene. This CDR3 is 17 amino acids long. The CDR3 here is CASTEGHRGPRNDGYTF. The CDR3, as DNA: TGTGCCAGCACCGAAGGGCACAGGGGGCCCCGGAACGATGGCTACACCTTC.

The CDR3 protein is CAWSGLAERSTDTQYF. As DNA, the CDR3 is TGTGCCTGGAGTGGACTAGCGGAGAGGAGCACAGATACGCAGTATTTT. V usage is TRBV30 and J usage is TRBJ2-3, with 9 bases identical to TRBD2. The J segment lost 0 bases and the V segment lost 1 base, leaving 5 bases of the junction unmatched. CDR1 is GTSNPN and CDR2 is SVGIG in the germline V gene (reference sequence). The CDR3 totals 16 residues. Variable domain in full (rest from reference TRBV30 and TRBJ2-3): SQTIHQWPATLVQPVGSPLSLECTVEGTSNPNLYWYRQAAGRGLQLLFYSVGIGQISSEVPQNLSASRPQDRQFILSSKKLLLSDSGFYLCAWSGLAERSTDTQYFGPGTRLTVL.

The chain has TRBV28 and TRBJ1-5; the D gene is possibly TRBD1 (5 bases). Germline values: CDR1 MDHEN, CDR2 SYDVKM. V lost 3 bases to trimming and J lost 8 bases, with 17 bases between them. CDR3 length: 15 residues. CDR3 amino acids: CASSFPRLRDEPQHF. Written as DNA, the CDR3 is TGTGCCAGCAGTTTCCCCCGGCTCAGGGATGAGCCCCAGCATTTT.

V and J are TRBV5-4 and TRBJ2-7; TRBD1 or TRBD2 may be the D gene (5 bases each). CDR1 and CDR2 from the germline V gene are SGHNT and YYREEE (reference sequence). This CDR3 spans 16 amino acids. V was clipped by 4 bases and J by 7 bases, with 24 bases between them. The CDR3 spells CASSTQYYSGTGEQYF. The CDR3, as DNA: TGTGCCAGCAGCACTCAATATTATTCGGGGACGGGGGAGCAGTACTTC. Complete variable domain (other parts from reference TRBV5-4 and TRBJ2-7): ETGVTQSPTHLIKTRGQQVTLRCSSQSGHNTVSWYQQALGQGPQFIFQYYREEENGRGNFPPRFSGLQFPNYSSELNVNALELDDSALYLCASSTQYYSGTGEQYFGPGTRLTVT.

This clone was counted between two and nine times. This chain joins TRBV28 and TRBJ1-2; possibly TRBD1 for D (5 bases). Germline V lookup: CDR1 MDHEN, CDR2 SYDVKM. The CDR3 totals 16 residues. The ends were cut back, 8 bases at V and 5 bases at J, with 24 bases in the middle. In nucleotides, the CDR3 is TGTGCCAGCGGGGGTCTCGTTGGTCAGCGACTTTATGGCTACACCTTC. Protein product: CASGGLVGQRLYGYTF.

The CDR3 sequence: CASSLSYKGDTQYF. CDR3 in DNA: TGTGCCAGCAGCTTATCCTACAAGGGAGATACGCAGTATTTT. This rearrangement joins TRBV7-9 to TRBJ2-3; no reliable D call. Germline assignment: CDR1 SEHNR and CDR2 FQNEAQ (reference sequence). The V end was cut by 2 bases, the J end by 5 bases, with 11 bases between. This CDR3 contains 14 residues.

This clone was found a few times. The rearrangement joins TRBV6-5 to TRBJ1-4; 7 positions match TRBD1. J gave up 10 bases and V 2 bases, and 4 bases lay outside the gene matches. Germline V gives CDR1 MNHEY, CDR2 SVGAGI. The CDR3 extends over 13 amino acids. As DNA, the CDR3 is TGTGCCAGCAGTTACCGGGGGACAGCAAAACTGTTTTTT. Its protein product is CASSYRGTAKLFF.